The 27 T cell receptor beta chains reported below all come from one sample, sequenced in a study of blood T cells in healthy people across ages. The authors ran a second PCR of about 7 to 12 cycles using a sample-barcoded 5' primer and a J-beta primer mix. TCRdb reprocessed the 5' RACE reads with MiXCR, giving one entry per CDR3 protein. This table has around 1,600,000 distinct CDR3 sequences, about 45% appearing once. The material sequenced was blood. The source of these receptors is a woman aged 18-35 years in good health.

Only a few counts were recorded for this clonotype. This rearrangement joins TRBV4-3 to TRBJ1-4; no definite D call. The germline gives CDR1 LGHNA, CDR2 YSLEER. This CDR3 spans 14 amino acids. The V gene lost 8 bases and the J gene lost 4 bases, with 14 bases spanning the gap. The CDR3 sequence is CASAPRSNNEKLFF. CDR3 in DNA: TGCGCCAGCGCCCCTCGGAGTAATAATGAAAAACTGTTTTTT.

A few counts support this clonotype. This rearrangement joins TRBV15 to TRBJ1-1, with TRBD1 as a possible D gene (5 bases). This CDR3 contains 16 residues. V was shortened by 0 bases and J by 0 bases, with 11 bases between the two germline ends. In germline, CDR1 is LNHNV, CDR2 YYDKDF (reference sequence). The CDR3 sequence: CATSRDQGRMNTEAFF. The CDR3, as DNA: TGTGCCACCAGCAGAGATCAGGGCCGCATGAACACTGAAGCTTTCTTT.

This clonotype was observed at least ten times. The V and J genes are TRBV9 and TRBJ1-1; tentatively, D is TRBD1 (6 bases). V gave up 3 bases and J gave up 5 bases, with 20 bases separating them. There are 16 residues in the CDR3. Per the germline V gene, CDR1 is SGDLS and CDR2 is YYNGEE. The CDR3 DNA sequence: TGTGCCAGCAGCGATAATACGGGGGCGCCGGAGACTGAAGCTTTCTTT. It translates to CASSDNTGAPETEAFF.

Comments on this clonotype: The conserved closing phenylalanine or tryptophan is absent in this CDR3, likely reflecting a read error. V usage is TRBV28 and J usage is TRBJ2-7; the match to TRBD1 covers 9 bases. CDR3 length equals 14 residues. The V segment lost 6 bases and the J segment 0 bases; nucleotides outside the gene matches: 3. Per germline, CDR1 MDHEN and CDR2 SYDVKM. CDR3 bases: TGTGCCAGCAGCCCGACAGGGGGCTCCTACGAGCAGTACTTA. Protein sequence: CASSPTGGSYEQYL.

This clonotype was seen only a few times. This chain links TRBV2 with TRBJ1-2; perhaps TRBD1 as D (6 bases). Germline V gene data show CDR1 as SNHLY and CDR2 as FYNNEI. The CDR3 extends over 14 amino acids. V was pared by 6 bases and J by 0 bases, with 11 bases between. CDR3 coding DNA: TGTGCCAGCAGACCCCAGGGGTCTAACTATGGCTACACCTTC. Protein product: CASRPQGSNYGYTF.

The chain uses TRBV7-9 and TRBJ1-5; D is unclear. The CDR3 loop spans 12 amino acids. Deletions cut 1 base from V and 10 bases from J, with 8 bases between. The germline CDR1 and CDR2 sequences are SEHNR and FQNEAQ (reference sequence). This CDR3 reads CASSLGGPPQHF. The CDR3 coding sequence is TGTGCCAGCAGCTTAGGAGGTCCACCCCAGCATTTT.

The chain carries TRBV4-1 and TRBJ1-5, with TRBD1 as a possible D gene (5 bases). The germline gives CDR1 MGHRA, CDR2 YSYEKL. With 3 bases removed from V and 0 bases from J, the gap between germline ends came to 12 bases. CDR3 length: 16 amino acids. The CDR3 nucleotides read TGCGCCAGCAGCCATGGGGGGTTCCTTAGCAATCAGCCCCAGCATTTT. Translating it yields CASSHGGFLSNQPQHF.

The chain couples TRBV13 to TRBJ2-1; D may be TRBD1 (5 bases). Trimming stripped 4 bases from V and 4 bases from J, with 14 bases between. Germline CDR1 reads PRHDT; CDR2 reads FYEKMQ (reference sequence). The length of the CDR3 is 15 residues. CDR3 bases: TGTGCCAGCAGCTGGGGATTGGGGCAATACAATGAGCAGTTCTTC. Residues: CASSWGLGQYNEQFF.

This clonotype was picked up a small number of times. The CDR3 DNA is TGCAGTGCTAGCAGGGTTTCGAACACCGGGGAGCTGTTTTTT. Amino acid sequence: CSASRVSNTGELFF. The chain employs TRBV20-1 and TRBJ2-2, with D possibly matching TRBD1 (5 bases). Trimming stripped 3 bases from V and 0 bases from J, with 8 bases between. The CDR3 spans 14 residues. Germline assignment: CDR1 DFQATT and CDR2 SNEGSKA (reference sequence).

The sample holds a few counts of this clonotype. Relative to the germline gene, one junction end is altered; a read error may explain this. This chain joins TRBV5-1 and TRBJ1-5; D perhaps matches TRBD1 (5 bases). The germline CDR1 and CDR2 sequences are SGHRS and YFSETQ. This CDR3 spans 14 amino acids. This chain's CDR3 is CASSFQGGNQPQHF. CDR3 DNA sequence: TGTGCCAGCAGTTTCCAGGGTGGCAATCAGCCCCAGCATTTT.

V and J are TRBV28 and TRBJ1-1; 8 bases align to TRBD1. The germline gives CDR1 MDHEN, CDR2 SYDVKM. The CDR3 loop spans 17 amino acids. J lost 3 bases, V lost 5 bases, and 14 bases had no gene match. CDR3 residues: CASSANVGTGSDTEAFF. Written as DNA, the CDR3 is TGTGCCAGCAGTGCCAACGTCGGGACAGGTAGTGACACTGAAGCTTTCTTT.

This clonotype was counted once. The gene calls are TRBV4-3 and TRBJ2-2, with D hard to call. Germline assignment: CDR1 LGHNA and CDR2 YSLEER. This CDR3 is built from 14 residues. V was trimmed by 0 bases and J by 3 bases, leaving 5 bases between them. CDR3 in DNA: TGCGCCAGCAGCCAAGATGACTACACCGGGGAGCTGTTTTTT. Protein: CASSQDDYTGELFF.

In this sample, this clonotype turned up a few times. A junction boundary mismatches the germline segment, possibly from a read error. The V call is TRBV5-6, the J call TRBJ1-2, with D maybe TRBD1 (5 bases). CDR3 size: 12 residues. Germline CDR1 SGHDT, CDR2 YYEEEE. CDR3 nucleotide sequence: TGTGCCAGCAGTTTGGGACTGTGGGGCTACACCTTC. Translating it yields CASSLGLWGYTF.

This clonotype has a handful of counts. This chain joins TRBV2 and TRBJ2-7; 12 bases are shared with TRBD2. The CDR3 runs to 16 residues. The ends lost 8 bases at V and 7 bases at J; junction bases unmatched: 15. Germline V gene data show CDR1 as SNHLY and CDR2 as FYNNEI. CDR3 DNA: TGTGCCAGCCTGGGACTAGCGGGCTATTACTACAATGAGCAGTACTTC. Its translation: CASLGLAGYYYNEQYF.

In its sample, this clonotype was seen a few times. V gene TRBV20-1 combines with J gene TRBJ1-1; D not resolved. The CDR3 runs to 13 residues. Trimming shortened V by 5 bases and J by 0 bases, and 10 bases separated the two germline ends. Germline V CDR1 and CDR2: DFQATT, SNEGSKA (reference sequence). CDR3 DNA sequence: TGCAGTGCTGCGAGAGACATGAACACTGAAGCTTTCTTT. Amino acid sequence: CSAARDMNTEAFF.

Of note for this clonotype: This clone may be a read error of a much larger clone one base away. This chain joins TRBV9 and TRBJ1-2; no definite D call. V was cut by 3 bases and J by 7 bases, with 10 bases left in between. Germline V lookup: CDR1 SGDLS, CDR2 YYNGEE. The CDR3 spans 12 residues. Here the CDR3 reads CASSAGSCGYTF. The CDR3 DNA reads TGTGCCAGCAGCGCCGGGTCATGTGGCTACACCTTC.

The chain combines TRBV6-2 or TRBV6-3 with TRBJ2-1, with TRBD2 identical over 8 bases. This CDR3 has 17 amino acids. The V and J ends lost 4 bases and 8 bases, in that order; junction bases with no gene match: 16. Germline lookup yields CDR1 MNHEY and CDR2 SVGEGT. CDR3 loop: CASSFSQGLVSPDEQFF. The DNA for the CDR3 is TGTGCCAGCAGTTTCAGTCAGGGACTAGTATCTCCCGATGAGCAGTTCTTC.

A few counts support this clonotype. V usage is TRBV3-1 and J usage is TRBJ2-7; D is undetermined. This CDR3 spans 12 amino acids. CDR1 LGHDT and CDR2 YNNKEL come from the germline V gene (reference sequence). Trimming left V 1 base short and J 6 bases short, with 7 bases between. CDR3: CASSQVTREQYF. Written as DNA, the CDR3 is TGTGCCAGCAGCCAAGTGACCCGCGAGCAGTACTTC.

The chain employs TRBV5-5 and TRBJ2-1; 8 bases map to TRBD1. This CDR3 contains 15 residues. With V trimmed by 4 bases and J by 5 bases, 8 bases remained unmatched. Germline lookup yields CDR1 SGHKS and CDR2 YYEKEE (reference sequence). CDR3 nucleotides: TGTGCCAGCAGCGCCCCGGGACAGGTAAACAATGAGCAGTTCTTC. Translation gives CASSAPGQVNNEQFF.

CDR3 amino acids: CASSYGVGEQYF. The CDR3 nucleotides are TGTGCCAGCAGTTACGGGGTAGGTGAGCAGTACTTC. V gene TRBV6-2 or TRBV6-3 combines with J gene TRBJ2-7, with no clear D. V dropped 2 bases and J dropped 7 bases, with 9 bases sitting between them. Per germline, CDR1 MNHEY and CDR2 SVGEGT. The CDR3 sequence is 12 residues long.

The chain is built from TRBV7-2 and TRBJ2-2; no definite D call. The V and J ends lost 1 base and 9 bases respectively, with 12 bases between them. Per the germline V gene, CDR1 is SGHTA and CDR2 is FQGNSA. This CDR3 has 14 residues. In nucleotides, the CDR3 is TGTGCCAGCAGCTTAGTCCGCCAGTCCAGGGAGCTGTTTTTT. It specifies CASSLVRQSRELFF.

This clonotype was recorded at least ten times. DNA for the CDR3: TGCAGTGCTCTGGACAGGGTGGGAACAGATACGCAGTATTTT. Translation: CSALDRVGTDTQYF. This chain joins TRBV20-1 and TRBJ2-3; 8 bases agree with TRBD1. V gave up 5 bases and J gave up 3 bases; unmatched junction bases: 7. Looked up from germline, CDR1 is DFQATT and CDR2 is SNEGSKA (reference sequence). CDR3 length equals 14 residues.

V and J are TRBV12-3 or TRBV12-4 and TRBJ2-5; TRBD2 agrees at 12 bases. The V and J ends lost 7 bases and 11 bases, in that order; junction bases with no gene match: 17. The CDR3 contains 16 residues. As DNA, the CDR3 is TGTGCCAGCACCATCAGGACTAGCGGGGCCTACAATGAGCAGTACTTC. Translated, it gives CASTIRTSGAYNEQYF.

The genes are TRBV20-1 and TRBJ1-1; no firm D call. This CDR3 has 15 residues. In germline, CDR1 is DFQATT, CDR2 SNEGSKA (reference sequence). The ends were cut back, 3 bases at V and 1 base at J, with 15 bases in the middle. The CDR3 is CSASPLAGPNTEAFF. The CDR3 bases are TGCAGTGCTAGCCCCCTGGCGGGCCCGAACACTGAAGCTTTCTTT.

Here the CDR3 reads CASSRDRGSPLHF. CDR3 coding DNA: TGTGCCAGCAGCCGGGACAGGGGTTCACCCCTCCACTTT. J is TRBJ1-6 and V is TRBV27; the match to TRBD1 covers 10 bases. Losses at the gene ends were 6 bases for V and 9 bases for J; bases not matched to a gene: 2. CDR3 length: 13 amino acids. Germline values: CDR1 MNHEY, CDR2 SMNVEV (reference sequence).

The chain couples TRBV7-8 to TRBJ1-2; TRBD1 matches at 8 bases. Unmatched junction bases numbered 14, after V lost 4 bases and J lost 4 bases. The CDR3 has 17 residues. The germline V gene has CDR1 SGHVS and CDR2 FQNEAQ. CDR3 residues: CASSWGQATSISYGYTF. DNA for the CDR3: TGTGCCAGCAGCTGGGGACAGGCCACCAGTATATCCTATGGCTACACCTTC.

This clonotype was found a few times. This chain links TRBV10-3 with TRBJ2-5; D is unclear. The V gene's germline CDR1 is ENHRY and CDR2 SYGVKD. The CDR3 runs to 13 residues. Deletions cut 3 bases from V and 5 bases from J, with 10 bases between. The DNA of the CDR3 is TGTGCCATCAGTGAAGGCTGGGTTGAGACCCAGTACTTC. Translated, it gives CAISEGWVETQYF.